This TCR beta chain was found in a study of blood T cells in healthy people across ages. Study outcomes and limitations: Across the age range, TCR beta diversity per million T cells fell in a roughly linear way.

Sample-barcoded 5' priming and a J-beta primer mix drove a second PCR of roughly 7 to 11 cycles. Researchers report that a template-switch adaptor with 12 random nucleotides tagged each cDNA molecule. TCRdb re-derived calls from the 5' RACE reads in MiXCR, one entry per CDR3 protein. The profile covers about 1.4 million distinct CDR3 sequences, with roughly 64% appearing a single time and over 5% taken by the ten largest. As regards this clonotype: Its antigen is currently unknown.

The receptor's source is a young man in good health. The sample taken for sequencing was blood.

The CDR3 nucleotides read TGTGCCAGCAGTCCACCCCAGGGATTCGGTTTACCCCTCCACTTT. Protein: CASSPPQGFGLPLHF. V gene TRBV6-5 combines with J gene TRBJ1-6, with a possible D match to TRBD1 (5 bases). Per germline, CDR1 MNHEY and CDR2 SVGAGI. Trimming left V 5 bases short and J 12 bases short, with 20 bases between. The CDR3 loop spans 15 amino acids.